What follows are 5 T cell receptor beta chains derived from one specimen sequenced in a study of blood T cell repertoires in COVID-19. Using immunoSEQ multiplex PCR, the repertoire was profiled, and TCRdb retains in-frame clones only, with some absent. Here the sample spans about 200,000 clones, approximately 94% being singletons. Sequenced input: peripheral blood. Receptor source: a man aged 30 to 39 with COVID-19, enrolled during active disease.

CDR3 sequence (DNA): TGTGCCAGCAGTATCGGACAGGATGGTCAGCCCCAGCATTTT. Translation: CASSIGQDGQPQHF. The chain couples TRBV6-5 to TRBJ1-5; 7 nucleotides line up with TRBD1. The CDR3 contains 14 residues. Germline-derived CDR1 and CDR2 are MNHEY and SVGAGI. J lost 6 bases, V lost 5 bases, and 7 bases had no gene match.

The chain combines TRBV10-3 with TRBJ1-4; TRBD1 matches at 9 bases. Germline CDR1 and CDR2: ENHRY and SYGVKD. This CDR3 contains 13 residues. The J segment lost 8 bases and the V segment lost 4 bases, leaving 2 bases of the junction unmatched. CDR3 protein: CAISGDRDEKLFF. Here the CDR3 DNA reads TGTGCCATCAGTGGGGACAGGGACGAAAAACTGTTTTTT.

The V gene is TRBV19, the J gene TRBJ1-5; D ambiguous. Germline lookup yields CDR1 LNHDA and CDR2 SQIVND (reference sequence). This CDR3 is 10 amino acids long. In DNA form, the CDR3 reads TGTGCAGAAGGAGACCAGCCCCAGCATTTT. Translating gives CAEGDQPQHF.

V gene TRBV29-1 combines with J gene TRBJ2-7; 7 bases are a match to TRBD1. The V and J ends lost 5 bases and 4 bases, in that order; junction bases with no gene match: 8. This CDR3 spans 13 amino acids. Germline V gene lookup returns CDR1 SQVTM and CDR2 ANQGSEA. The CDR3 sequence: CSVPGQWGYEQYF. Here the CDR3 DNA reads TGCAGCGTTCCGGGACAGTGGGGATACGAGCAGTACTTC.

The V call is TRBV19, the J call TRBJ1-6; possible D gene TRBD1, 6 bases. Trimming removed 7 bases at V and 5 bases at J, with 9 bases between. This CDR3 is built from 13 residues. Germline V gene lookup returns CDR1 LNHDA and CDR2 SQIVND (reference sequence). This chain's CDR3 is CASTGHDNSPLHF. CDR3 nucleotide sequence: TGTGCCAGTACGGGACACGATAATTCACCCCTCCACTTT. Variable domain in full (rest from reference TRBV19 and TRBJ1-6): DGGITQSPKYLFRKEGQNVTLSCEQNLNHDAMYWYRQDPGQGLRLIYYSQIVNDFQKGDIAEGYSVSREKKESFPLTVTSAQKNPTAFYLCASTGHDNSPLHFGNGTRLTVT.